These 27 T cell receptor beta chains were sequenced from one sample in a study of tumor-infiltrating lymphocytes in primary liver carcinoma. Researchers generated TCR beta cDNA from approximately 450 ng of total RNA, relying on a constant-region primer. Nested multiplex PCR, run for three rounds with slightly modified ARM-PCR, yielded TCR beta libraries. The first two PCR rounds used TRBV1-TRBV30 primers with a Cbeta primer, roughly 10 cycles each. One entry per CDR3 protein results from TCRdb running MiXCR on the multiplex PCR reads. Found here are 80,000 or so distinct CDR3 sequences, about 70% of them singletons; the top ten hold roughly an eighth. The approximately 20-31 mg bulk tissue piece was not sorted before simultaneous RNA and DNA extraction. Sequenced material: liver tumor tissue from sampling region 4. Subset described: tumor region T4, right-lateral pole. The origin of the receptors is an older woman with primary liver carcinoma and hepatitis B virus infection.

By sample share, this clonotype is large. The chain employs TRBV11-2 and TRBJ2-3, with 13 bases lining up with TRBD2. The germline gives CDR1 SGHAT, CDR2 FQNNGV. CDR3 size: 15 residues. J was trimmed by 4 bases and V by 4 bases; bases with no gene match: 2. CDR3 nucleotide sequence: TGTGCCAGCAGCTCGGGACTAGCGGGACCAGATACGCAGTATTTT. Translation gives CASSSGLAGPDTQYF.

As for this clonotype: A much larger clone differs by one base, so this may be a read error. The V call is TRBV28, the J call TRBJ2-5; D uncertain. There are 19 residues in the CDR3. V was pared by 7 bases and J by 3 bases, with 30 bases between. Germline V gene data show CDR1 as MDHEN and CDR2 as SYDVKM. The chain's CDR3 is CASTTLAPQCVIREETQYF. In nucleotides, the CDR3 is TGTGCCAGCACCACATTGGCCCCGCAGTGTGTGATTAGAGAAGAGACCCAGTACTTC.

The chain employs TRBV29-1 and TRBJ2-7; no clear D. Germline CDR1 reads SQVTM; CDR2 reads ANQGSEA. This CDR3 comprises 11 residues. CDR3 residues: CDVESPSGQYF. The CDR3 DNA sequence: TGCGACGTTGAAAGCCCCTCGGGGCAGTACTTC.

About this clonotype: This could be a read error, since a much larger clone is one nucleotide away. The chain couples TRBV20-1 to TRBJ2-7; a possible D gene is TRBD2 (5 bases). Germline CDR1 reads DFQATT; CDR2 reads SNEGSKA (reference sequence). This CDR3 comprises 13 residues. V was trimmed by 4 bases and J by 6 bases, leaving 16 bases between them. CDR3 region: CSATLVGSTEQYF. In DNA, the CDR3 is TGCAGTGCTACACTAGTGGGGTCAACCGAGCAGTACTTC.

In regard to this clonotype: Its ends do not fully match the called genes, so a read error is possible. The J gene is TRBJ2-1, the V gene TRBV4-2, with a weak D call TRBD2 (5 bases). CDR1 and CDR2 from the germline V gene are LGHNA and YNFKEQ. This CDR3 contains 14 residues. The CDR3 DNA sequence: TGTACCAGCAGCCAAGATTTGGAGGTGTTCGAGCAGTTCTTC. Its protein product is CTSSQDLEVFEQFF.

This clonotype was seen ten or more times. The CDR3 DNA sequence: TGTGCCATCAGTGCGGACTTGGTCGGGGAAGCTTTCTTT. Translated: CAISADLVGEAFF. This chain uses TRBV10-3 with TRBJ1-1; D uncertain. Deletions cut 4 bases from V and 8 bases from J, with 14 bases between. Germline CDR1 reads ENHRY; CDR2 reads SYGVKD. The CDR3 is 13 amino acids.

For this clonotype: Without the conserved terminal phenylalanine or tryptophan, this CDR3 likely stems from a read error. The gene calls are TRBV11-2 and TRBJ2-3; D assignment may be TRBD1 or TRBD2 (5 bases each). This CDR3 has 14 residues. Germline CDR1 and CDR2: SGHAT and FQNNGV. DNA for the CDR3: TGTACCAGCAGCTTAGTTGGGAGCACAGGTACGCAGTATTCT. As protein: CTSSLVGSTGTQYS.

Worth noting for this clonotype: One junction end disagrees with the germline gene, perhaps due to a read error. The gene calls are TRBV4-2 and TRBJ2-3; 7 bases are shared with TRBD2. The CDR3 has 18 amino acids. Germline V CDR1 and CDR2: LGHNA, YNFKEQ. The CDR3, as DNA: TGTGCCAGCAGCCAATTAGGGCTAGCGGCAGCCAGCATAGATACGCAGTACTTT. It translates to CASSQLGLAAASIDTQYF.

To note about this clonotype: One end of the junction does not line up with germline, which may come from a read error. The chain joins TRBV2 to TRBJ2-7, with no clear D. Germline V gene lookup returns CDR1 SNHLY and CDR2 FYNNEI. This CDR3 region has 15 residues. The CDR3 sequence is CASSDEAVGLYEHYF. CDR3 DNA sequence: TGTGCCAGCAGTGATGAGGCAGTAGGGCTCTACGAGCATTACTTC.

The table lists this clonotype with a count of one. The rearrangement links TRBV11-2 to TRBJ2-2; D call uncertain. In germline, CDR1 is SGHAT, CDR2 FQNNGV. Trimming removed 6 bases from V and 8 bases from J, with 13 bases in between. CDR3 length: 13 amino acids. The DNA for the CDR3 is TGTGCCAGCAGTTTACATAGGAGTGGGGAGCTGTTTTTT. Amino acid sequence: CASSLHRSGELFF.

As for this clonotype: One end of the junction does not line up with germline, which may come from a read error. This chain links TRBV5-4 with TRBJ2-2, with D perhaps TRBD2 (5 bases). This CDR3 is 16 amino acids long. Germline CDR1 is SGHNT and CDR2 is YYREEE (reference sequence). This chain's CDR3 is CASRLSGKAGTGVLFF. The CDR3 DNA reads as TGTGCCAGCAGATTGAGCGGAAAGGCGGGCACCGGGGTGCTGTTTTTT.

The chain employs TRBV6-6 and TRBJ1-1; tentative D call: TRBD1 (6 bases). Trimming shortened V by 10 bases and J by 3 bases, and 15 bases separated the two germline ends. CDR1 is MNHNY and CDR2 is SVGAGI in the germline V gene (reference sequence). CDR3 length: 13 residues. CDR3 nucleotide sequence: TGTGCCATCAGCATGACAGGAGACACTGAAGCTTTCTTT. It is translated as CAISMTGDTEAFF.

The table lists this clonotype with many counts. The chain joins TRBV12-3 or TRBV12-4 to TRBJ2-1, with TRBD2 identical over 8 bases. The CDR3 extends over 14 amino acids. V lost 6 bases to trimming and J lost 3 bases; unmatched junction nucleotides: 4. The CDR3 DNA reads TGTGCCAGCAGAGGGAGCGGGAGCTACAATGAGCAGTTCTTC. Protein product: CASRGSGSYNEQFF.

This clonotype was picked up many times. The rearrangement uses TRBV7-9 and TRBJ2-5, with a possible D match to TRBD2 (6 bases). The CDR3 contains 14 residues. Germline loops: CDR1 SEHNR, CDR2 FQNEAQ (reference sequence). Trimming took 3 bases from V and 1 from J, leaving 9 bases between them. For the CDR3, the DNA is TGTGCCAGCAGCTTCGGAGCGGGCCAAGAGACCCAGTACTTC. Its translation: CASSFGAGQETQYF.

Written as DNA, the CDR3 is TGCAGTGCTAGTACTAGCCTCACGACAGATACGCAGCATTTT. Amino acids: CSASTSLTTDTQHF. The genes are TRBV20-1 and TRBJ2-3; maybe TRBD1 (5 bases). The J call may not be correct, given that the DNA end is closer to TRBJ1-5. Germline CDR1 DFQATT, CDR2 SNEGSKA (reference sequence). There are 14 residues in the CDR3.

With respect to this clonotype: Just one base apart from a much larger clone, this may be a read error. V and J are TRBV7-9 and TRBJ2-7, with D perhaps being TRBD1 or TRBD2 (5 bases each). CDR1 is SEHNR, CDR2 FQNEAQ, per germline (reference sequence). This CDR3 region has 13 residues. Trimming removed 5 bases at V and 6 bases at J, with 14 bases between. CDR3 region: CASSRGSLSEQYF. CDR3 coding DNA: TGTGCCAGCAGCCGGGGCAGTCTGTCCGAGCAGTACTTC.

A remark on this clonotype: A junction boundary mismatches the germline segment, possibly from a read error. This chain links TRBV29-1 with TRBJ2-1, with D tentatively TRBD1 or TRBD2 (7 bases each). The CDR3 contains 14 residues. Germline values: CDR1 SQVTM, CDR2 ANQGSEA. Written as DNA, the CDR3 is TGCAGCACCACCAAGGGCAGGGGGGGGAATGAGCAATTCTTC. It is translated as CSTTKGRGGNEQFF.

This clonotype came up many times. J is TRBJ2-5 and V is TRBV4-1; D gene unclear. Germline CDR1 MGHRA, CDR2 YSYEKL. The CDR3 has 13 residues. V lost 3 bases and J 5 bases, leaving 10 bases between the germline ends. The CDR3 region has the DNA TGCGCCAGCAGCCAGTGGAGAAAGGAGACCCAGTACTTC. Translation gives CASSQWRKETQYF.

This clonotype showed up many times. CDR3 in DNA: TGTGCTAGTGGTTTAGGGGTCGGGCGGACTGAAGCTTTCTTT. This encodes CASGLGVGRTEAFF. The chain recombines TRBV12-5 with TRBJ1-1; D is possibly TRBD1 (5 bases). CDR3 length equals 14 residues. V lost 3 bases to trimming and J lost 5 bases, with 13 bases between them. The germline CDR1 and CDR2 sequences are LGHNT and FRNRAP.

Worth noting for this clonotype: An end of the junction does not agree with germline; a read error may underlie this. The CDR3 here is CASTLGVGNTEAFF. The CDR3 coding sequence is TGTGCCAGCACTTTAGGAGTGGGAAACACTGAAGCTTTCTTT. This chain connects TRBV12-3 or TRBV12-4 to TRBJ1-1; D is undetermined. The CDR3 is made up of 14 amino acids.

The chain is built from TRBV7-3 and TRBJ2-2; the match to TRBD2 covers 9 bases. The trim removed 5 bases at V and 4 bases at J, leaving 8 bases unmatched. Germline lookup yields CDR1 SGHTA and CDR2 FQGTGA. CDR3 length: 16 amino acids. The CDR3, as DNA: TGTGCCAGCAGCCCAGGCGGGGGGGCCAGCACCGGGGAGCTGTTTTTT. Translated, it gives CASSPGGGASTGELFF.

A word on this clonotype: The junction shows a germline mismatch at one end, possibly a read error. The V call is TRBV29-1, the J call TRBJ2-5; D possibly corresponds to TRBD2 (5 bases). Germline V gene lookup returns CDR1 SQVTM and CDR2 ANQGSEA. There are 13 residues in the CDR3. The CDR3 spells CSAYPGFQEAQYF. The CDR3 nucleotides read TGCAGCGCGTATCCGGGATTTCAAGAGGCCCAGTACTTC.

This chain connects TRBV28 to TRBJ2-1; D gene ambiguous. Germline V lookup: CDR1 MDHEN, CDR2 SYDVKM. The CDR3 loop spans 14 amino acids. V gave up 5 bases and J gave up 7 bases, with 15 bases separating them. CDR3 nucleotide sequence: TGTGCCAGCAGTCTGGAAGGGCAAGTGAATGAGCAGTTCTTC. As protein: CASSLEGQVNEQFF.

The rearrangement joins TRBV11-3 to TRBJ2-3; D possibly matches TRBD1 or TRBD2 (5 bases each). V was clipped by 9 bases and J by 0 bases, with 13 bases between them. CDR3 length: 14 amino acids. Per germline, CDR1 SGHNT and CDR2 YENEEA. Written as DNA, the CDR3 is TGTGCCAGTAGTTACAGGACTAGCACAGATACGCAGTATTTT. This gives the protein CASSYRTSTDTQYF. Full variable domain (rest looked up from reference TRBV11-3 and TRBJ2-3): EAGVVQSPRYKIIEKKQPVAFWCNPISGHNTLYWYLQNLGQGPELLIRYENEEAVDDSQLPKDRFSAERLKGVDSTLKIQPAELGDSAVYLCASSYRTSTDTQYFGPGTRLTVL.

As concerns this clonotype: A junction boundary mismatches the germline segment, possibly from a read error. The chain recombines TRBV18 with TRBJ2-5; D gene uncertain. The CDR3 runs to 15 residues. Germline CDR1 KGHSH, CDR2 LQKENI. CDR3 amino acids: CGSSHPSVPGETQYF. In DNA form, the CDR3 reads TGTGGCAGCTCACACCCGTCGGTCCCTGGGGAGACCCAGTACTTC.

The rearrangement uses TRBV11-2 and TRBJ1-2; D perhaps matches TRBD1 (6 bases). V lost 2 bases to trimming and J lost 11 bases, with 21 bases between them. CDR1 SGHAT and CDR2 FQNNGV come from the germline V gene. The CDR3 has 15 amino acids. The CDR3 loop is CASSLTIQGDGSYTF. The CDR3 DNA sequence: TGTGCCAGCAGCTTAACAATACAGGGAGATGGTTCTTACACCTTC.

The count of this clonotype is one. One end of the junction varies from germline; a read error may be responsible. The rearrangement links TRBV11-1 to TRBJ2-3; 7 nucleotides match TRBD2. The CDR3 is 14 residues long. CDR1 is SGHAT, CDR2 FQDESV, per germline (reference sequence). CDR3 region: CASSSRQRAGEFYF. CDR3 bases: TGTGCCAGCAGCTCAAGGCAACGTGCGGGAGAGTTTTACTTT.